Following are 10 T cell receptor beta chains from one sample sequenced in a study of T-cell memory formation after mild COVID-19. In TCRdb, the 5' RACE reads were re-called with MiXCR into one record per CDR3 protein. This table holds about 430,000 distinct CDR3 sequences, around 24% found once. Source material: PBMCs or a T cell subset sorted from them (not recorded which). These receptors were taken from an adult woman who had mild COVID-19 (a few samples of this study predate the infection). Cell type and time point are not known.

V and J are TRBV12-3 or TRBV12-4 and TRBJ1-1; no definite D call. CDR3 size: 13 residues. With 11 bases removed from V and 5 bases from J, the gap between germline ends came to 18 bases. CDR3 sequence: CAVRKEGKTEAFF. DNA of the CDR3: TGTGCCGTACGAAAGGAGGGAAAAACTGAAGCTTTCTTT.

The genes are TRBV5-8 and TRBJ2-5; unclear D gene. CDR1 and CDR2 from the germline V gene are SGHTS and YDEGEE. V lost 3 bases, J lost 4 bases, and 16 bases lay in between. The CDR3 spans 15 residues. CDR3 DNA sequence: TGTGCCAGCAGCTATTCAATGGGTTTCCCAGAGACCCAGTACTTC. Translated, it gives CASSYSMGFPETQYF.

The rearrangement uses TRBV29-1 and TRBJ2-1; unclear D gene. The CDR3 length is 14 residues. The V end was cut by 6 bases, the J end by 2 bases, with 14 bases between. Germline V gene sequence: CDR1 SQVTM, CDR2 ANQGSEA. The CDR3 nucleotides are TGCAGCGTAAATAGGCCTTCTGCCTACAATGAGCAGTTCTTC. As protein: CSVNRPSAYNEQFF.

The chain has TRBV20-1 and TRBJ1-2, with D maybe TRBD1 (5 bases). The V end lost 3 bases, the J end lost 7 bases, and 12 bases lay between the germline ends. CDR3 length equals 12 residues. Germline loops: CDR1 DFQATT, CDR2 SNEGSKA (reference sequence). This CDR3 reads CSASTGGSGYTF. The CDR3 coding sequence is TGCAGTGCTAGTACCGGGGGGTCTGGCTACACCTTC.

A single count supports this clonotype. This sequence joins TRBV5-6 and TRBJ1-2; 9 nucleotides agree with TRBD1. The germline gives CDR1 SGHDT, CDR2 YYEEEE. V shed 5 bases, J shed 14 bases, and the junction held 7 bases outside the gene matches. The CDR3 spans 11 residues. The CDR3 DNA reads as TGTGCCAGCAGGGCGGGACAGGGTGATACCTTC. It encodes CASRAGQGDTF.

This clonotype was counted a few times. This rearrangement joins TRBV12-3 or TRBV12-4 to TRBJ2-2; unclear D gene. The CDR3 loop spans 15 amino acids. V dropped 3 bases and J dropped 4 bases, with 12 bases sitting between them. The CDR3: CASSFLGFATGELFF. The DNA of the CDR3 is TGTGCCAGCAGTTTTCTCGGGTTCGCCACCGGGGAGCTGTTTTTT.

The V gene is TRBV7-2, the J gene TRBJ2-1, with TRBD1 matching 9 bases. Germline-derived CDR1 and CDR2 are SGHTA and FQGNSA. J gave up 4 bases and V 1 base, and 14 bases lay outside the gene matches. The CDR3 runs 19 residues. Written as DNA, the CDR3 is TGTGCCAGCAGCTTAGTAGGAGGACAGGGGCTCTATGGTTACAATGAGCAGTTCTTC. Protein product: CASSLVGGQGLYGYNEQFF.

The V and J genes are TRBV5-1 and TRBJ2-3, with D unclear. This CDR3 is built from 15 residues. Germline CDR1 reads SGHRS; CDR2 reads YFSETQ. V shed 1 base and J shed 7 bases, with 16 bases lying between them. The CDR3 nucleotides are TGCGCCAGCAGCTTGAGCCCCGGCGCGGTTTATACGCAGTATTTT. This codes for CASSLSPGAVYTQYF.

The table lists this clonotype with a count of one. This chain uses TRBV3-1 with TRBJ2-7; unclear D gene. Germline CDR1 LGHDT, CDR2 YNNKEL (reference sequence). The CDR3 consists of 12 residues. Trimming removed 1 base at V and 5 bases at J, with 6 bases between. The CDR3 DNA reads as TGTGCCAGCAGCCAAGTTAACAACGAGCAGTACTTC. This translates into CASSQVNNEQYF.

In this sample, this clonotype turned up a few times. V is TRBV20-1 and J is TRBJ2-7; TRBD1 matches at 11 bases. The CDR3 has 18 amino acids. The V gene end was trimmed by 1 base and the J gene end by 4 bases; junction bases not matched to a gene: 15. Germline lookup yields CDR1 DFQATT and CDR2 SNEGSKA (reference sequence). The CDR3 protein is CSARASATRTGGRYEQYF. As DNA, the CDR3 is TGCAGTGCTAGAGCTTCGGCGACGAGGACAGGGGGCCGTTACGAGCAGTACTTC.